This T cell receptor (beta chain) appears in the sequencing data of a study of T-cell memory formation after mild COVID-19. Germline CDR1 SEHNR, CDR2 FQNEAQ (reference sequence). The V end was cut by 5 bases, the J end by 4 bases, with 9 bases between. CDR3 length equals 12 residues. The table lists this clonotype with many counts. TCRdb called the 5' RACE reads again in MiXCR, with one record for every CDR3 protein. The sample records about 100,000 distinct CDR3 sequences, 11% being singletons. Source material: PBMCs or a T cell subset sorted from them (not recorded which). The sequence came from a man younger than 30 who had mild COVID-19 (a few samples of this study predate the infection). Cell type and time point are not known. The rearrangement joins TRBV7-9 to TRBJ2-7; no clear D gene. CDR3 nucleotides: TGTGCCAGCAGCCGGACCGCTTACGAGCAGTACTTC. This gives the protein CASSRTAYEQYF.